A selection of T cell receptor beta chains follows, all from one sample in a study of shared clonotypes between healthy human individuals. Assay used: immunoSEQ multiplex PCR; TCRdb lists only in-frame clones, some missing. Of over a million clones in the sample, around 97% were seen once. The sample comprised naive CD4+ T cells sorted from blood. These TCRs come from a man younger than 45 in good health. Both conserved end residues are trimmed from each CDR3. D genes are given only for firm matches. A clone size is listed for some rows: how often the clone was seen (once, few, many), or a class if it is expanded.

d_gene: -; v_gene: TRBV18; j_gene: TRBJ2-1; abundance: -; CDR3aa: ASSPGRDNFNEQF
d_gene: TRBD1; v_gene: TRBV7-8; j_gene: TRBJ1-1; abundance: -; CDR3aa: ASSPGGQLRTEAF
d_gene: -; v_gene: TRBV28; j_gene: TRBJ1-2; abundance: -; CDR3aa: ATITLQGNGYT
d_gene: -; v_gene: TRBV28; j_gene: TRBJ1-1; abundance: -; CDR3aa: ASSLSLGMNTEAF
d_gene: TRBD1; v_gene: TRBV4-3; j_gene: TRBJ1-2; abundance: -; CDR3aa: ASSRLTGDYGYT
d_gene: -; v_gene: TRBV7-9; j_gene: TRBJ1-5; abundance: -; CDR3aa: ASSFGTDSYQPQH
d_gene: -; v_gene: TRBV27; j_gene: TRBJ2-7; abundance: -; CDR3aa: ASSLQGNYEQY
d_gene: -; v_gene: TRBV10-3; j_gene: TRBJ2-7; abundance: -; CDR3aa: APSLYEQY
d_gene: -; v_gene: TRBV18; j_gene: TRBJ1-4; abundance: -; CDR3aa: ASSPGAAEKLF
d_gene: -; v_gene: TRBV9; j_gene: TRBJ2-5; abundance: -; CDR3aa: ASSLPEETPQETQY
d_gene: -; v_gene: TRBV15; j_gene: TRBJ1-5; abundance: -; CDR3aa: ATSRGGGVGSNQPQH
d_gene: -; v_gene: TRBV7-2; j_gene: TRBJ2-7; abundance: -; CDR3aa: ASSLGGLMEYEQY
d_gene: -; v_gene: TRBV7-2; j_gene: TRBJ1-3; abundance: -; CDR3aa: ASSLVTRTVLSGNTIY
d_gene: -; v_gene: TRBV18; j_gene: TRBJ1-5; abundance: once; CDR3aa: ASSPTVNSNQPQH
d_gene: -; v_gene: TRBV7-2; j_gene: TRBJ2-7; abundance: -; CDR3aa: ASSRQSYEQY
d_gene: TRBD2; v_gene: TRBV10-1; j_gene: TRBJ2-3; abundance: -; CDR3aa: ASSVGQAGLDTQY
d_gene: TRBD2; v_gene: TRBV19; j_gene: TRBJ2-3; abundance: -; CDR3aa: ASSIGLAGGLADTQY
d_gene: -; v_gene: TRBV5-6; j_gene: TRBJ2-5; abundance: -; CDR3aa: ASSLRIIDPQETQY
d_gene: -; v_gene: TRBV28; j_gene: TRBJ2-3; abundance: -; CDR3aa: ATSWGGTDTQY
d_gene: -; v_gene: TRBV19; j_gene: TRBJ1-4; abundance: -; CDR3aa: ASTPGLISAKLF
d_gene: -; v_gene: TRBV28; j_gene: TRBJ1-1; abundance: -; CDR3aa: ASTWVVNTEAF
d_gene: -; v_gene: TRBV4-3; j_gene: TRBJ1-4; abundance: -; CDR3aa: ASSQDGLRGKLF
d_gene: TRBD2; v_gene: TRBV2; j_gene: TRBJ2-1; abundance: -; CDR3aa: ASSRGLAGGKQF
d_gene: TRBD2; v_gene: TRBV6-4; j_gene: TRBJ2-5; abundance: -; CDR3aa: ASSRTSGRVVETQY
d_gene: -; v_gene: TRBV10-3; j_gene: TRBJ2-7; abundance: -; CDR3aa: AIRQTPYEQY